The T cell receptor beta chain described here comes from a study of cytomegalovirus exposure and HLA in healthy donors. Study results and limitations: According to a later analysis, TCR clusters from the first cohort tended to co-occur in the roughly 130 validation repertoires.

TCRdb's copy holds only in-frame clones and misses some; the assay was immunoSEQ multiplex PCR. This sample yields more than 200,000 clones, of which less than 95% are seen a single time; approximately 3.1% belongs to the top ten. A note on this clone: The antigen is undetermined.

The receptor was derived from a woman between 25 and 40 years old in good health and CMV-seronegative. Sequencing used PBMCs.

The CDR3 reads CASSRGLVGDQETQYF. The CDR3 DNA sequence: TGTGCCAGCAGCCGGGGACTAGTTGGGGACCAAGAGACCCAGTACTTC. The chain carries TRBV7-2 and TRBJ2-5, with 8 positions matching TRBD2. The V gene end was trimmed by 5 bases and the J gene end by 0 bases; junction bases not matched to a gene: 8. This CDR3 is built from 16 residues. Per germline, CDR1 SGHTA and CDR2 FQGNSA.